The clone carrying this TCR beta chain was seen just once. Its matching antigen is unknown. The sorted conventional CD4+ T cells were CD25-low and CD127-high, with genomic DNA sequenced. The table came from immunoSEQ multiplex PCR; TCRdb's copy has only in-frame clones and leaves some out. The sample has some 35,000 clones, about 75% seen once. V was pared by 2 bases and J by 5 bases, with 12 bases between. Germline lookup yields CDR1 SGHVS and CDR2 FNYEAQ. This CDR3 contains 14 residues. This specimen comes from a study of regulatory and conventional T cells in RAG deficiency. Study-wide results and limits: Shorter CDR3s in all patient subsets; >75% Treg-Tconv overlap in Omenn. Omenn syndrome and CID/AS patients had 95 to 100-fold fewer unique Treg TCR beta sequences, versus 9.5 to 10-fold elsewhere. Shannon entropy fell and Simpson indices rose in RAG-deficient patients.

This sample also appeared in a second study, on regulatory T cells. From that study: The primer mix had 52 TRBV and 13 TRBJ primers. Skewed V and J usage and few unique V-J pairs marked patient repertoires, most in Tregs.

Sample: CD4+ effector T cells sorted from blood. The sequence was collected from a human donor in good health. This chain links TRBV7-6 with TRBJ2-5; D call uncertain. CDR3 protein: CASSLPTGYETQYF. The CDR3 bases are TGTGCCAGCAGCTTACCGACGGGTTATGAGACCCAGTACTTC.